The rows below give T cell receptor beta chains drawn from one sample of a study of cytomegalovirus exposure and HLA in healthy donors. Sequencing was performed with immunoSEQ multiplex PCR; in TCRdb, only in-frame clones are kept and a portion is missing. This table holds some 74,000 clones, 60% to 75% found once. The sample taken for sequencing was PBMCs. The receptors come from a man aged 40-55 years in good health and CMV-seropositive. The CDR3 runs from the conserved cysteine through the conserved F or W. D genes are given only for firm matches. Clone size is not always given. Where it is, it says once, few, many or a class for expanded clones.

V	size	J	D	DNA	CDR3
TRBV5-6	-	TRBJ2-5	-	TGTGCCAGCAGCTTGATCCAGGGAGGAACGGAGACCCAGTACTTC	CASSLIQGGTETQYF
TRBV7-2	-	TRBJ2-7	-	TGTGCCAGCACCGACTTGTTCGGGGGGCAGTACGAGCAGTACTTC	CASTDLFGGQYEQYF
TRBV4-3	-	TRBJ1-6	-	TGCGCCAGCAGCCAAGATACGGGGAACTCACCCCTCCACTTT	CASSQDTGNSPLHF
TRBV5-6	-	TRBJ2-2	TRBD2	TGTGCCAGCGATCTTAGCGGGGGGGCCTCCGCCGGGGAGCTGTTTTTT	CASDLSGGASAGELFF
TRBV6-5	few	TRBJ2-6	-	TGTGCCAGCACTTCTGGGGCCAACGTCCTGACTTTC	CASTSGANVLTF
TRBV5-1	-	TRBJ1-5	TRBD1	TGCGCCAGCAGCTTGGACAAGGACAGGCCAAATCAGCCCCAGCATTTT	CASSLDKDRPNQPQHF
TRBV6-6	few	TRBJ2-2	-	TGTGCCAGCAGTTTTTCAGGGTGGGCCGGGGAGCTGTTTTTT	CASSFSGWAGELFF
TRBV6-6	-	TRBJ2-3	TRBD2	TGTGCCAGCAATTCGGAGCGGGGGGGCGGGGTAAAGCAGTATTTT	CASNSERGGGVKQYF
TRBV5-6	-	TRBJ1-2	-	TGTGCCAGCAGCCAGGGAGGGTATGGCTACACCTTC	CASSQGGYGYTF
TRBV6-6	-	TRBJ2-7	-	TGTGCCAGCAGTTACTCTGGCGGAGGCTACGAGCAGTACTTC	CASSYSGGGYEQYF
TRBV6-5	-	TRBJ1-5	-	TGTGCCAGCAAACCGGGACATTATAGCAATCAGCCCCAGCATTTT	CASKPGHYSNQPQHF
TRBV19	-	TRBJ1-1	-	TGTGCCAGTAGTCCCCGGACAGCAGGCACTGAAGCTTTCTTT	CASSPRTAGTEAFF